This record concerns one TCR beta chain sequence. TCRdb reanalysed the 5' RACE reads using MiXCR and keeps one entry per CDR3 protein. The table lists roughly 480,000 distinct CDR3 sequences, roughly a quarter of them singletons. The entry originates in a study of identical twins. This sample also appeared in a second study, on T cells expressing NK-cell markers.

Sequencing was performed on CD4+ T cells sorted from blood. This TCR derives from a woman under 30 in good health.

The CDR3 DNA reads as TGCATCGCAGGTGGCGGGGACACAGATACGCAGTATTTT. The encoded protein is CIAGGGDTDTQYF. The chain carries TRBV20-1 and TRBJ2-3, with D possibly being TRBD2 (6 bases). The CDR3 is 13 amino acids. Germline V lookup: CDR1 DFQATT, CDR2 SNEGSKA (reference sequence).